This is a list of T cell receptor beta chains from one sample in a study of T cells in Graves' hyperthyroidism and ophthalmopathy. TCRdb passed the multiplex PCR reads through MiXCR, listing each CDR3 protein once. The sample contains around 360,000 distinct CDR3 sequences, nearly 15% of which appear only once. The sample consisted of blood. Receptors were obtained from a woman aged 55-70 years with Graves' ophthalmopathy. The CDR3 runs from the conserved cysteine through the conserved F or W. D genes are given only for firm matches. Rows give clone size only sometimes, using once, few, many, or a class for an expanded clone.

D,size,V,J,DNA,CDR3
NA,NA,TRBV24-1,TRBJ2-2,TGTGCCACCAGTGAACCCGGTCTAGGGGACACCGGGGAGCTGTTTTTT,CATSEPGLGDTGELFF
TRBD2,many,TRBV7-8,TRBJ2-3,TGTGCCAGCAGCCCTTTCAGCGGGGACTACACAGATACGCAGTATTTT,CASSPFSGDYTDTQYF
NA,few,TRBV6-1,TRBJ1-1,TGTGCCAGCAGCGTTTCTATGAACACTGAAGCTTTCTTT,CASSVSMNTEAFF
NA,many,TRBV2,TRBJ1-1,TGTGCCAGCAGTGTACGGCATGGGGCTTTCTTT,CASSVRHGAFF
TRBD1,few,TRBV19,TRBJ2-7,TGTGCCAGTAGTACCGAGGGACAGGGTAATTGGGACGAGCAGTACTTC,CASSTEGQGNWDEQYF
NA,many,TRBV7-6,TRBJ2-2,TGTGCCAGCAGCTTCGAGGGTGGCGGGGAGCTGTTTTTT,CASSFEGGGELFF
TRBD1,many,TRBV29-1,TRBJ2-7,TGCAGCGCCAGCGCCGGAGGCAGGGGGTCTTACGAGCAGTACTTC,CSASAGGRGSYEQYF
NA,many,TRBV7-8,TRBJ2-5,TGTGCCAGCAGCCCTTTACGGACCAGCAAAGAGACCCAGTACTTC,CASSPLRTSKETQYF
NA,many,TRBV20-1,TRBJ2-7,TGCAGTGCTAGCATCCGGGGAGCCAGCTACGAGCAGTACTTC,CSASIRGASYEQYF
NA,NA,TRBV27,TRBJ1-4,TGTGCCAGCAGTGCATACACGGGTGGGGAAAAACTGTTTTTT,CASSAYTGGEKLFF
NA,many,TRBV20-1,TRBJ2-1,TGCAGTGCTAGAGGCGTGGACGGGCCTAGCTCCTACAATGAGCAGTTCTTC,CSARGVDGPSSYNEQFF
NA,NA,TRBV27,TRBJ2-3,TGTGCCAGCAACGCGGACCTCTCGACAGATACGCAGTATTTT,CASNADLSTDTQYF
NA,many,TRBV7-8,TRBJ2-3,TGTGCCAGCAGCCAACTAGGCGCTGGGGAGACAGATACGCAGTATTTT,CASSQLGAGETDTQYF
NA,few,TRBV19,TRBJ1-4,TGTGCCAGTAGTACCTCGACCGGCTCACATGAAAAACTGTTTTTT,CASSTSTGSHEKLFF